What follows are 11 T cell receptor beta chains derived from one specimen sequenced in a study of blood T cell repertoires in COVID-19 (TCRdb year 2020). To prepare the library, the immunoSEQ multiplex PCR assay was applied. This is the immuneACCESS table as TCRdb keeps it, with only in-frame sequences that have V and J called. A part of the clones is gone; compared with another copy, unresolved V genes explain less than half, and the rest is unexplained. Here the sample has 75,000 or so clones; approximately 91% occur a single time. Of the sample, 6% to 8.5% falls within the top ten clones. The sample comprised peripheral blood. These receptors all stem from a man between 65 and 85 years old with acute or convalescent COVID-19.

This sequence joins TRBV19 and TRBJ2-1; a weak D match, TRBD1 (6 bases). CDR1 LNHDA and CDR2 SQIVND come from the germline V gene (reference sequence). V was pared by 3 bases and J by 0 bases, with 9 bases between. This CDR3 comprises 15 residues. This CDR3 reads CASSMQGYSYNEQFF. The DNA of the CDR3 is TGTGCCAGTAGTATGCAGGGGTACTCCTACAATGAGCAGTTCTTC. The full variable domain, in which reference TRBV19 and TRBJ2-1 provide the parts outside the CDR3, is DGGITQSPKYLFRKEGQNVTLSCEQNLNHDAMYWYRQDPGQGLRLIYYSQIVNDFQKGDIAEGYSVSREKKESFPLTVTSAQKNPTAFYLCASSMQGYSYNEQFFGPGTRLTVL.

This chain connects TRBV3-1 (or the pseudogene TRBV3-2) to TRBJ1-1; TRBD1 might be the D (5 bases). CDR1 and CDR2 (germline): LGHDT, YNNKEL (reference sequence). V shed 5 bases and J shed 2 bases, with 12 bases lying between them. CDR3 length: 14 residues. The chain's CDR3 is CASSYGTGNTEAFF. For the CDR3, the DNA is TGTGCCAGCAGCTACGGAACAGGTAACACTGAAGCTTTCTTT.

This clone appeared once. This rearrangement joins TRBV6-5 to TRBJ2-7; 9 nucleotides line up with TRBD1. V shed 6 bases, J shed 3 bases, and the junction held 9 bases outside the gene matches. The germline CDR1 and CDR2 sequences are MNHEY and SVGAGI. This CDR3 spans 15 amino acids. The CDR3, as DNA: TGTGCCAGCAGGGGAGCCGGGACAGGGCACTACGAGCAGTACTTC. It yields the protein CASRGAGTGHYEQYF.

This chain uses TRBV6-6 with TRBJ2-5; D gene uncertain. This CDR3 comprises 15 residues. The germline V gene encodes CDR1 MNHNY and CDR2 SVGAGI (reference sequence). Trimming left V 4 bases short and J 3 bases short, with 15 bases between. Here the CDR3 reads CASSSPERHEETQYF. In nucleotides, the CDR3 is TGTGCCAGCAGTTCCCCAGAGAGGCACGAAGAGACCCAGTACTTC.

V and J are TRBV29-1 and TRBJ2-7, with a tentative D call TRBD2 (6 bases). Trimming cost V 1 base and J 2 bases, with 12 bases left between them. The CDR3 contains 14 residues. CDR1 is SQVTM and CDR2 is ANQGSEA in the germline V gene. CDR3: CSVEAPGLTYEQYF. In nucleotides, the CDR3 is TGCAGCGTTGAAGCCCCGGGACTCACCTACGAGCAGTACTTC.

The chain employs TRBV10-3 and TRBJ2-5; TRBD2 is a possible D gene (6 bases). The CDR3 is 14 amino acids. Germline values: CDR1 ENHRY, CDR2 SYGVKD. Trimming removed 3 bases at V and 3 bases at J, with 11 bases between. The CDR3 is CAISDPRGKETQYF. The CDR3 DNA reads as TGTGCCATCAGTGATCCGCGGGGAAAAGAGACCCAGTACTTC.

This clone was recorded once. V is TRBV4-3 and J is TRBJ2-1; D is unclear. V lost 3 bases, J lost 1 base, and 10 bases lay in between. From germline, CDR1 is LGHNA and CDR2 YSLEER. The CDR3 extends over 15 amino acids. In DNA form, the CDR3 reads TGCGCCAGCAGCCAGCGGTTTGTATCCTACAATGAGCAGTTCTTC. Translating it yields CASSQRFVSYNEQFF.

This chain uses TRBV9 with TRBJ1-4; 9 positions match TRBD1. Trimming at V came to 2 bases and at J to 7 bases, leaving 6 bases not matched to a gene. Per the germline V gene, CDR1 is SGDLS and CDR2 is YYNGEE. The CDR3 runs to 15 residues. CDR3 loop: CASSVAGTGSEKLFF. The CDR3 coding sequence is TGTGCCAGCAGCGTCGCCGGGACAGGGAGTGAAAAACTGTTTTTT.

The V and J genes are TRBV20-1 and TRBJ1-2; D is unclear. Looked up from germline, CDR1 is DFQATT and CDR2 is SNEGSKA (reference sequence). The V end was cut by 5 bases, the J end by 1 base, with 5 bases between. The CDR3 length is 11 residues. The CDR3 DNA reads as TGCAGTGCTTCTCTTAACTATGGCTACACCTTC. It is translated as CSASLNYGYTF.

This chain uses TRBV10-2 with TRBJ2-7; 9 bases map to TRBD2. This CDR3 is 15 amino acids long. Trimming cost V 5 bases and J 6 bases; bases outside gene matches: 11. Germline lookup yields CDR1 WSHSY and CDR2 SAAADI. The CDR3 DNA reads TGCGCCAGCAGTCCCGGGACTAGCTATGAACGCGAGCAGTACTTC. The encoded protein is CASSPGTSYEREQYF.

The genes are TRBV14 and TRBJ1-1, with D perhaps TRBD1 (6 bases). This CDR3 region has 16 residues. In germline, CDR1 is SGHDN, CDR2 FVKESK. V lost 4 bases and J 0 bases, leaving 15 bases between the germline ends. The CDR3 nucleotides read TGTGCCAGCAGCCCCCGGACAGTCTTCATGAACACTGAAGCTTTCTTT. This translates into CASSPRTVFMNTEAFF.